This TCR beta chain was sequenced for a study of preoperative IRX-2 immunotherapy in early breast cancer (dated by TCRdb to about 2019). After removal of 4 bases from V and 10 bases from J, the junction retains 20 bases not matched to a gene. The CDR3 numbers 17 residues from cysteine through phenylalanine. The only DNA kept is the CDR3, 51 bases in frame from the first base. CDR1 is given as SGHDN and CDR2 as FVKESK, both from the germline V gene. As to this clone: The antigen it binds to is not known. Base qualities were left out, and no much larger clone turns up one base away.

Library prep was done by the immunoSEQ multiplex PCR assay. As stored in TCRdb, this immuneACCESS dataset retains in-frame rearrangements with V and J assigned. A fraction of the clones does not appear; measured against another copy, unresolved V genes explain less than half of the discrepancy, and the remainder lacks a known reason. The sample profile shows under 45,000 clones; approximately 95% of them were found once. Around 1.6% of the sample is taken by the ten largest. Per the publication, the treatment or condition label means: preoperative locoregional IRX-2 cytokine immunotherapy. The samples were obtained from a phase Ib study that tested preoperative, locoregional IRX-2 cytokine immunotherapy designed to prime immune responses. Donors were patients with early-stage breast cancer who received IRX-2 before surgery.

The sample in question was tumor tissue, obtained after IRX-2 immunotherapy. The chain joins TRBV14 to TRBJ1-1; TRBD1 aligns with 8 central bases. This sequence was found in a human donor with breast cancer. The CDR3 sequence is CASSRRDPAQGEARAFF. The bases read TGTGCCAGCAGCCGACGGGACCCGGCACAGGGGGAGGCGAGAGCTTTCTTT.